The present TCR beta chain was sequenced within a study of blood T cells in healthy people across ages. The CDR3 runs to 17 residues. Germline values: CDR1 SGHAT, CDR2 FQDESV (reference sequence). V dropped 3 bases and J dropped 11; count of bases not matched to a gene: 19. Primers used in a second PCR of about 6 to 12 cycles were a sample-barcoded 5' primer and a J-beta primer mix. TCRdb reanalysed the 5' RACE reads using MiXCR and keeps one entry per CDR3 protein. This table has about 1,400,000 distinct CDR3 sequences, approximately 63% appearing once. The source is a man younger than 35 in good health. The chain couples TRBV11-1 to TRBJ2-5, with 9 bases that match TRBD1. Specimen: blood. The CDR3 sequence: CASSFSPGQGKGNEQYF. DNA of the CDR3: TGTGCCAGCAGCTTTAGCCCAGGACAGGGGAAAGGCAATGAGCAGTACTTC. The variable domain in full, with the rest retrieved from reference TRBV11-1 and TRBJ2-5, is EAEVAQSPRYKITEKSQAVAFWCDPISGHATLYWYRQILGQGPELLVQFQDESVVDDSQLPKDRFSAERLKGVDSTLKIQPAELGDSAMYLCASSFSPGQGKGNEQYFGPGTRLLVL.